The clone carrying this T cell receptor (beta chain) was seen a handful of times. The data are from a study of blood T cell repertoires in COVID-19. Looking at the study overall: PBMCs, B-cell-depleted T cells, or T cells were the source of the cDNA or gDNA that made up the material.

CDR1 and CDR2 from the germline V gene are LNHDA and SQIVND (reference sequence). The CDR3 contains 13 residues. V shed 6 bases and J shed 3 bases, with 11 bases lying between them. Here immunoSEQ multiplex PCR was the method, and the copy in TCRdb shows in-frame clones only, minus some. Of some 490,000 clones detected, roughly 85% appear once; the ten largest clones hold 3% to 4%. The sequence was collected from a human donor in a cohort sampled during active COVID-19. The chain couples TRBV19 to TRBJ1-1; D gene uncertain. The specimen was peripheral blood. The CDR3 is CASRTDTYTEAFF. CDR3 bases: TGTGCCAGTAGAACCGACACCTACACTGAAGCTTTCTTT. Variable domain in full (rest from reference TRBV19 and TRBJ1-1): DGGITQSPKYLFRKEGQNVTLSCEQNLNHDAMYWYRQDPGQGLRLIYYSQIVNDFQKGDIAEGYSVSREKKESFPLTVTSAQKNPTAFYLCASRTDTYTEAFFGQGTRLTVV.